This paragraph covers one TCR beta chain sequence. As yet, its antigen is unknown. This sample is part of a study of T cells in Graves' hyperthyroidism and ophthalmopathy. CDR1 DFQATT and CDR2 SNEGSKA come from the germline V gene (reference sequence). V lost 4 bases, J lost 0 bases, and 9 bases stayed unmatched. The CDR3 extends over 15 amino acids. RNA transcripts yielded amplified TCR beta CDR3 regions. HTBI primers were used for first-round RT-PCR of the TCR CDR3. MiXCR was run by TCRdb on the multiplex PCR reads, yielding one entry per CDR3 protein. This sample has hundreds of thousands of distinct CDR3 sequences, with roughly 45% found just once. Based on clinical symptoms, serum thyroxine and TRAb, thyroid ultrasound and orbital computed tomography, diagnoses were reached. Study results and limitations: From stable hyperthyroidism, ophthalmopathy was separated by a 13 V-J model. It was a median around 6 months before onset that the model predicted ophthalmopathy. Among clonotypes expanded in thyroid above 0.001, most were also found in blood.

Sequenced sample: peripheral blood or thyroid tissue (not recorded which). This clonotype was obtained from an adult man with Graves' disease, either hyperthyroidism or ophthalmopathy (not recorded which). V gene TRBV20-1 combines with J gene TRBJ2-7; 7 bases match TRBD1. CDR3 sequence reads: CSAKLRTGGSYEQYF. In nucleotides, the CDR3 is TGCAGTGCTAAACTTCGGACAGGTGGCTCCTACGAGCAGTACTTC.